The rows below give T cell receptor beta chains drawn from one sample of a study of cytomegalovirus exposure and HLA in healthy donors. Data came from immunoSEQ multiplex PCR; TCRdb stores just in-frame clones and leaves some out. This sample has 150,000 to 250,000 clones; around 83% occur once, and the top ten carry 6.5%. Sequencing was done on a sample of PBMCs. Source of these receptors: a woman between 45 and 60 years old in good health and CMV-seropositive. CDR3s include the opening cysteine and the closing phenylalanine or tryptophan. The D gene is left open where the match is weak. Clone size appears in some rows only: once, few, many, or a class for an expanded clone.

cdr3_aa,cdr3_nt,j_call,clone_size,d_call,v_call
CASSLQGADTGELFF,TGTGCCAGCAGCCTACAGGGGGCCGACACCGGGGAGCTGTTTTTT,TRBJ2-2,-,TRBD1,TRBV11-1
CSVEVASGARTGELFF,TGCAGCGTTGAAGTGGCTAGCGGGGCGCGGACCGGGGAGCTGTTTTTT,TRBJ2-2,-,TRBD2,TRBV29-1
CASSPQGLAGYTGELFF,TGTGCCAGCTCACCGCAGGGACTAGCGGGGTACACCGGGGAGCTGTTTTTT,TRBJ2-2,-,TRBD2,TRBV18
CASSLEQDYGYTF,TGTGCCAGCAGCTTGGAACAGGACTATGGCTACACCTTC,TRBJ1-2,-,-,TRBV7-9
CAISEFVSRDRISYNSPLHF,TGTGCCATCAGTGAGTTCGTGAGCCGGGACAGAATATCCTATAATTCACCCCTCCACTTT,TRBJ1-6,-,TRBD1,TRBV10-3
CASSVRSTIRNTGELFF,TGTGCCAGCAGCGTACGTAGCACGATTCGGAACACCGGGGAGCTGTTTTTT,TRBJ2-2,-,-,TRBV9
CASSLRTGGKNTEAFF,TGCGCCAGCAGCCTGAGGACAGGGGGTAAGAACACTGAAGCTTTCTTT,TRBJ1-1,-,TRBD1,TRBV5-1
CASSPRGQATQETQYF,TGTGCCAGCAGCCCCCGGGGACAGGCGACACAAGAGACCCAGTACTTC,TRBJ2-5,-,TRBD1,TRBV9
CASSQNRAADTGELFF,TGCGCCAGCAGCCAAAACAGGGCAGCGGACACCGGGGAGCTGTTTTTT,TRBJ2-2,-,-,TRBV4-3
CSVLGQGMGTQYF,TGCAGCGTTCTGGGACAGGGGATGGGGACCCAGTACTTC,TRBJ2-5,-,TRBD1,TRBV29-1
CASSLPGLKTSTDTQYF,TGTGCCAGCAGCTTGCCGGGACTAAAAACTAGCACAGATACGCAGTATTTT,TRBJ2-3,-,TRBD2,TRBV5-4
CASSHRMNTEAFF,TGTGCCAGCAGTCACAGGATGAACACTGAAGCTTTCTTT,TRBJ1-1,-,-,TRBV28
CASSLAGGYTF,TGTGCCAGCAGCTTGGCGGGGGGCTACACCTTC,TRBJ1-2,-,-,TRBV5-4
CASGHLNTEAFF,TGTGCCAGCGGACATCTAAACACTGAAGCTTTCTTT,TRBJ1-1,-,-,TRBV7-8
CASSLDREDTEAFF,TGTGCCAGCAGTTTAGACAGGGAGGACACTGAAGCTTTCTTT,TRBJ1-1,once,TRBD1,TRBV28
CASSRSGTKNIQYF,TGTGCCAGCAGCCGCTCAGGGACCAAAAACATTCAGTACTTC,TRBJ2-4,few,-,TRBV7-9
CASSGLSSPLHF,TGTGCCAGCAGCGGACTTTCTTCACCCCTCCACTTT,TRBJ1-6,few,-,TRBV2
CASSLTTTGNYNSPLHF,TGCGCCAGCAGCTTGACCACAACAGGGAACTATAATTCACCCCTCCACTTT,TRBJ1-6,-,-,TRBV5-1
CASSLQRDGNQPQHF,TGCGCCAGCAGCCTCCAGCGGGATGGGAATCAGCCCCAGCATTTT,TRBJ1-5,-,-,TRBV4-1
CASRGGQSYNSPLHF,TGTGCCAGCAGGGGGGGACAGAGCTATAATTCACCCCTCCACTTT,TRBJ1-6,-,TRBD1,TRBV27
CASSLEAVPWATKNIQYF,TGTGCCAGCAGCTTAGAGGCAGTCCCCTGGGCAACTAAAAACATTCAGTACTTC,TRBJ2-4,-,-,TRBV7-8
CATSWRQGTEQFF,TGTGCCACCAGCTGGAGACAGGGAACTGAGCAGTTCTTC,TRBJ2-1,-,TRBD1,TRBV15
CASSQTRANHEQYF,TGTGCCAGCAGCCAGACGCGGGCTAACCACGAGCAGTACTTC,TRBJ2-7,-,-,TRBV11-2
CASSLSGTSGTYGTQYF,TGTGCCAGCAGTTTAAGTGGGACTAGCGGGACCTATGGGACCCAGTACTTC,TRBJ2-5,few,TRBD2,TRBV27
CASSLDLTSGGRDTQYF,TGTGCCAGCAGCTTGGATTTGACTAGCGGGGGGAGAGATACGCAGTATTTT,TRBJ2-3,-,TRBD2,TRBV5-4
CASSIDPGGTSYEQYF,TGTGCCAGTAGTATAGATCCCGGCGGGACCTCCTACGAGCAGTACTTC,TRBJ2-7,once,-,TRBV19
CASSLDTGLSGYTF,TGTGCCAGCAGCTTGGATACAGGGTTGTCTGGCTACACTTTC,TRBJ1-2,-,-,TRBV7-6
CATRDSLSYEQYF,TGTGCCACCCGGGACAGCCTCTCCTACGAGCAGTACTTC,TRBJ2-7,-,TRBD1,TRBV15
CASSKLQGSSGNTIYF,TGTGCCAGCAGCAAACTACAGGGAAGCTCTGGAAACACCATATATTTT,TRBJ1-3,few,-,TRBV11-2
CASSDPYSGRGRQETQYF,TGTGCCAGCTCAGATCCTTACTCAGGCAGGGGGCGACAAGAGACCCAGTACTTC,TRBJ2-5,once,TRBD1,TRBV18
CASSSAQGALGETQYF,TGTGCCAGCAGCTCAGCACAGGGGGCGCTGGGAGAGACCCAGTACTTC,TRBJ2-5,few,TRBD1,TRBV11-2
CASSRGGAPGVTNIQYF,TGTGCCAGCAGTAGAGGAGGGGCCCCTGGGGTCACAAACATTCAGTACTTC,TRBJ2-4,-,-,TRBV11-2
CASSPGQGLDTQYF,TGCGCCAGCAGCCCGGGACAGGGGTTAGATACGCAGTATTTT,TRBJ2-3,once,TRBD1,TRBV5-1
CASSLDRSRAEAFF,TGTGCCAGCAGCTTAGACAGGTCGCGAGCTGAAGCTTTCTTT,TRBJ1-1,-,-,TRBV7-2
CASSAGRGNTEAFF,TGTGCCAGTAGCGCGGGCAGGGGGAACACTGAAGCTTTCTTT,TRBJ1-1,-,-,TRBV19
CASSPGLAYEQYF,TGTGCCAGCAGCCCCGGACTAGCCTACGAGCAGTACTTC,TRBJ2-7,-,TRBD2,TRBV11-2
CASSRDYGTDTQYF,TGTGCCAGCAGCCGGGATTATGGCACAGATACGCAGTATTTT,TRBJ2-3,-,-,TRBV9
CASTQGGSPLHF,TGTGCCAGTACTCAGGGTGGCTCACCCCTCCACTTT,TRBJ1-6,-,-,TRBV28
CASSQARISGNTIYF,TGCGCCAGCAGCCAAGCGCGGATTTCTGGAAACACCATATATTTT,TRBJ1-3,-,-,TRBV4-1
CASSSGLAGGEQYF,TGTGCCAGCAGCTCCGGACTAGCGGGAGGCGAGCAGTACTTC,TRBJ2-7,-,TRBD2,TRBV7-2
CASSAGTSVRETQYF,TGCGCCAGCAGCGCTGGGACTAGCGTTCGGGAGACCCAGTACTTC,TRBJ2-5,-,TRBD2,TRBV5-1
CASSEGEGGGPTYEQYF,TGTGCCAGCAGTGAAGGGGAGGGTGGAGGCCCCACCTACGAGCAGTACTTC,TRBJ2-7,once,TRBD2,TRBV6-1
CASREYQGTYEQYF,TGTGCCAGCAGAGAATACCAGGGGACCTACGAGCAGTACTTC,TRBJ2-7,-,-,TRBV6-1
CASRNRAVGANVLTF,TGTGCCAGTAGGAACAGGGCGGTGGGGGCCAACGTCCTGACTTTC,TRBJ2-6,-,-,TRBV19
CASSLGGYSGNTIYF,TGTGCCAGCAGCTTAGGAGGCTACTCTGGAAACACCATATATTTT,TRBJ1-3,-,-,TRBV11-2
CASSTGQGLKPQHF,TGTGCCAGCAGCACGGGACAGGGCTTAAAGCCCCAGCATTTT,TRBJ1-5,-,TRBD1,TRBV6-5
CASRLSGYNEQFF,TGTGCCAGCAGGCTTAGCGGTTACAATGAGCAGTTCTTC,TRBJ2-1,-,-,TRBV27
CASSSGQGAVQPQHF,TGTGCCAGCAGCTCCGGACAGGGGGCAGTTCAGCCCCAGCATTTT,TRBJ1-5,few,TRBD1,TRBV27
CASSDRRQGAYEQYF,TGTGCCAGCAGTGATCGAAGACAGGGGGCCTACGAGCAGTACTTC,TRBJ2-7,-,TRBD1,TRBV25-1
CASSLSPLGGPVAFF,TGTGCCAGCAGTTTATCCCCCCTTGGGGGCCCCGTGGCTTTCTTT,TRBJ1-1,-,-,TRBV27
CASSFLNSGANGLTF,TGTGCCAGCAGTTTTCTGAACTCTGGGGCCAACGGCCTGACTTTC,TRBJ2-6,few,-,TRBV27
CAISESQGGDEQFF,TGTGCCATCAGTGAGTCTCAGGGAGGAGATGAGCAGTTCTTC,TRBJ2-1,-,-,TRBV10-3
CASSLGWDNSHQPQHF,TGTGCCAGCAGTCTAGGCTGGGACAATTCCCATCAGCCCCAGCATTTT,TRBJ1-5,-,-,TRBV2
CASSLGQTGGPQHF,TGTGCCAGCAGCTTGGGCCAGACAGGGGGGCCCCAGCATTTT,TRBJ1-5,once,TRBD1,TRBV5-6
CASSWDRGRPNTGELFF,TGTGCCAGTAGTTGGGACAGGGGGCGTCCGAACACCGGGGAGCTGTTTTTT,TRBJ2-2,-,TRBD1,TRBV19